This is a list of T cell receptor beta chains from one sample in a study of T cells in Graves' hyperthyroidism and ophthalmopathy. One entry per CDR3 protein results from TCRdb running MiXCR on the multiplex PCR reads. The sample has approximately 95,000 distinct CDR3 sequences, 35% to 45% seen once. Sequencing input: peripheral blood or thyroid tissue (not recorded which). The receptors derive from a woman in her twenties or thirties with Graves' hyperthyroidism. Each CDR3 is given with its conserved first and last residue.

V gene	J gene	CDR3 protein
TRBV7-3	TRBJ2-5	CASSLSTGAETQYF
TRBV7-3	TRBJ2-3	CASSRSGRTTDTQYF
TRBV2	TRBJ1-1	CASSTGAGTEAFF
TRBV5-8	TRBJ1-1	CASSSRRLNTEAFF
TRBV20-1	TRBJ2-7	CSAVSYEQYF
TRBV6-1	TRBJ2-2	CASSEYSGDTGELFF
TRBV7-3	TRBJ1-2	CASSLYPWGYAF
TRBV7-9	TRBJ2-7	CASTPIAGGTYEQYF
TRBV12-3/TRBV12-4	TRBJ1-5	CASSPDGNSNQPQHF
TRBV7-6	TRBJ2-7	CASSLVGGAGGFEQYF
TRBV15	TRBJ2-2	CATSSRDLNTGELFF
TRBV28	TRBJ1-5	CASIPQGYSNQPQHF
TRBV20-1	TRBJ2-5	CSARGGSMTGETQYF
TRBV27	TRBJ2-6	CASRARQGAGANVLTF
TRBV15	TRBJ1-2	CATSSPYRGANYGYTF
TRBV28	TRBJ2-5	CASNQQGVTETQYF
TRBV4-1	TRBJ2-2	CASSQDTTGGGELFF
TRBV10-3	TRBJ2-2	CAISESGTTGELFF
TRBV5-4	TRBJ1-4	CASSLESGEKLFF
TRBV27	TRBJ1-1	CASSFRRATEAFF
TRBV7-3	TRBJ2-3	CASSPGTGVYDTQYF
TRBV5-1	TRBJ2-7	CASSPTRTEQYF
TRBV30	TRBJ1-1	CAWSVNTEAFF
TRBV7-3	TRBJ2-5	CASRDRTGDQETQYF
TRBV14	TRBJ1-2	CASSQARVHYGYTF
TRBV28	TRBJ2-5	CASSPDGFQETQYF
TRBV7-9	TRBJ1-1	CASSAATGGTEAFF
TRBV12-3/TRBV12-4	TRBJ2-5	CASSGTWRETQYF
TRBV12-3/TRBV12-4	TRBJ2-2	CASKDRNTGELFF
TRBV2	TRBJ1-5	CASGSQSNQPQHF
TRBV11-2	TRBJ1-1	CASSFGATEAFF
TRBV5-1	TRBJ2-2	CASTNRPGYGATGELFF
TRBV20-1	TRBJ1-6	CSASAGGPDSPLHF
TRBV7-9	TRBJ1-5	CASSLEAGRGAGQPQHF
TRBV2	TRBJ2-5	CASSGGQGKETQYF